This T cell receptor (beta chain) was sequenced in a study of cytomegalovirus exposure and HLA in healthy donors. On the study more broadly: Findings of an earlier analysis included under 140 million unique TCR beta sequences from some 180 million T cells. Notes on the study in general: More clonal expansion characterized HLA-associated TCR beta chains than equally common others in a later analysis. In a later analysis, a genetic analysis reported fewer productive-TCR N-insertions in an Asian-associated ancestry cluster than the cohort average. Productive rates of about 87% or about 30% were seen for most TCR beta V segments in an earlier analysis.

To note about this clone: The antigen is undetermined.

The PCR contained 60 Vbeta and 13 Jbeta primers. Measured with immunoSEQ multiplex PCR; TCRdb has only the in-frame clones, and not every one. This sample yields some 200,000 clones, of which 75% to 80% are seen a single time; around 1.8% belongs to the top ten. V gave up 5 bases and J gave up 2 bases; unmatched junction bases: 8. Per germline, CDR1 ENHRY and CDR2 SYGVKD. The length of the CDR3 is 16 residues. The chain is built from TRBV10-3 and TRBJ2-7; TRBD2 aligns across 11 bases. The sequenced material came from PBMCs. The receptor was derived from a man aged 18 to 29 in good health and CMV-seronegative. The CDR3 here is CAISSPLGLAAYEQYF. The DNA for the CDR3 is TGTGCCATCAGTTCCCCCTTGGGACTAGCGGCCTACGAGCAGTACTTC.